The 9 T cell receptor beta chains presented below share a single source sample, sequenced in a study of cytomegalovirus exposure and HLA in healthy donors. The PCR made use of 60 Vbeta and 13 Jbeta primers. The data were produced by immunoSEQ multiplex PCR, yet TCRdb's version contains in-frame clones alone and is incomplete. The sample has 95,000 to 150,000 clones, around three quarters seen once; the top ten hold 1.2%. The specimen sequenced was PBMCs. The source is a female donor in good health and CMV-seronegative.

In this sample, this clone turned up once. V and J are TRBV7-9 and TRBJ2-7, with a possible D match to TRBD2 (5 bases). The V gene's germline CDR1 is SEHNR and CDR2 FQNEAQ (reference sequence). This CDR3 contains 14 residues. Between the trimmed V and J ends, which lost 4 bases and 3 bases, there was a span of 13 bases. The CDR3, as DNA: TGTGCCAGCAGCTCTAGCCACACGGTCTACGAGCAGTACTTC. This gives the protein CASSSSHTVYEQYF.

The CDR3 DNA follows: TGTGCCAGCAGTGACCCGGGACACCACGAGCAGTACTTC. This encodes CASSDPGHHEQYF. V usage is TRBV2 and J usage is TRBJ2-5, with D possibly matching TRBD1 (6 bases). The last part of the DNA fits TRBJ2-7 better; the J call may be wrong. This CDR3 has 13 residues. Germline CDR1 is SNHLY and CDR2 is FYNNEI.

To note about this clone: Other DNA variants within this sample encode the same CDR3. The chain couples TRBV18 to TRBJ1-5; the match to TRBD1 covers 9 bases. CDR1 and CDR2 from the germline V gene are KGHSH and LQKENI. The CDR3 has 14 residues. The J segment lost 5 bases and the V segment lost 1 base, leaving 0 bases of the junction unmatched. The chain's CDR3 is CASSPRQGDQPQHF. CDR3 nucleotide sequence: TGTGCCAGCTCACCACGACAGGGGGATCAGCCCCAGCATTTT.

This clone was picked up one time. The CDR3 region has the DNA TGTGCCAGCTCACCCACCGGGACAGGGAGTAATGAAAAACTGTTTTTT. Protein sequence: CASSPTGTGSNEKLFF. The gene calls are TRBV18 and TRBJ1-4; TRBD1 agrees at 9 bases. The trim removed 3 bases at V and 4 bases at J, leaving 6 bases unmatched. The CDR3 sequence is 16 residues long. Germline CDR1 is KGHSH and CDR2 is LQKENI.

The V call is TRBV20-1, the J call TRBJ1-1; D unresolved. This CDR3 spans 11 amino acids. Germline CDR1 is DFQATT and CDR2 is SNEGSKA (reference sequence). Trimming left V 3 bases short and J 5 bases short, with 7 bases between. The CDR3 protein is CSASRGTEAFF. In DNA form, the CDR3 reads TGCAGTGCTAGTCGGGGAACTGAAGCTTTCTTT.

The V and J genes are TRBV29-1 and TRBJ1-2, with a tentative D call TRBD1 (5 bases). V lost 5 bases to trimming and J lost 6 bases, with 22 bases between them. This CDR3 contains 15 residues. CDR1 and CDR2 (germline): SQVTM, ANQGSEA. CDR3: CSVLPWGTGTDGYTF. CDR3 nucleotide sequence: TGCAGCGTTCTTCCTTGGGGGACGGGGACTGATGGCTACACCTTC.

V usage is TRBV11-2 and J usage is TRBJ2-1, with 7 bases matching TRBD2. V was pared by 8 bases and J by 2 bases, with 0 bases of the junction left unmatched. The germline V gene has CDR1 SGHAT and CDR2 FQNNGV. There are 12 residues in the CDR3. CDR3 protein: CASLAAYNEQFF. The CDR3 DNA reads TGTGCCAGCCTAGCGGCCTACAATGAGCAGTTCTTC.

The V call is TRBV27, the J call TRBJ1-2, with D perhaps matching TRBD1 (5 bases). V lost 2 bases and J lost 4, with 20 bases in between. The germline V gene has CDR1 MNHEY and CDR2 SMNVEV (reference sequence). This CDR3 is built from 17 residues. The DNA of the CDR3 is TGTGCCAGCAGTTTAAGCACCTCGGAGGGGCGCCTCTATGGCTACACCTTC. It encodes CASSLSTSEGRLYGYTF.

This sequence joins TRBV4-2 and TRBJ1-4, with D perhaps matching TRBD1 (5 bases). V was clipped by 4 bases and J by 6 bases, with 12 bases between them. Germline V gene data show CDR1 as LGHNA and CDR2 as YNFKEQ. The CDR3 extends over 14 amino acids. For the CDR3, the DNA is TGTGCCAGCAGCCCGGGGGGTGAGGATGAAAAACTGTTTTTT. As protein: CASSPGGEDEKLFF.